Sequencing of this T cell receptor (beta chain) was carried out in a study of high-grade serous ovarian cancer treatment subgroups. Looked up from germline, CDR1 is SGHDT and CDR2 is YYEEEE. This CDR3 has 14 residues. V was shortened by 0 bases and J by 3 bases, with 10 bases between the two germline ends. Some clones are missing from TCRdb's copy, which holds only in-frame ones; the method was immunoSEQ multiplex PCR. This sample has approximately 30,000 clones; around 80% occur once, and the top ten carry 2.1%. This clone was detected once. Tumor samples were taken before definitive surgery or chemotherapy.

This TCR came from a human donor with high-grade serous ovarian cancer. J is TRBJ2-7 and V is TRBV5-6; D not certain. The sample taken for sequencing was tumor tissue. CDR3 DNA sequence: TGTGCCAGCAGCTTGGCTGGACGAATCTACGAGCAGTACTTC. This gives the protein CASSLAGRIYEQYF.